Given below is one T cell receptor beta chain in context. Generated by immunoSEQ multiplex PCR, the TCRdb table keeps only in-frame clones and is missing some. The sample comprises roughly 200,000 clones, 85% to 90% of which are singletons, and about 22% rests with the top ten. The sample belongs to a study of blood T cell repertoires in COVID-19. Germline V gives CDR1 SGHVS, CDR2 FQNEAQ. The ends were cut back, 6 bases at V and 2 bases at J, with 13 bases in the middle. The length of the CDR3 is 14 residues. The V and J genes are TRBV7-8 and TRBJ2-5, with D perhaps matching TRBD2 (6 bases). The material sequenced was PBMCs or T cells enriched from blood (not recorded which). The source is a woman in her thirties or forties in a cohort exposed to, infected with or recovered from COVID-19 (not recorded which). The CDR3, as DNA: TGTGCCAGCAGACGGGGGTCTTTACAAGAGACCCAGTACTTC. Translating it yields CASRRGSLQETQYF. Full variable domain (rest looked up from reference TRBV7-8 and TRBJ2-5): GAGVSQSPRYKVAKRGQDVALRCDPISGHVSLFWYQQALGQGPEFLTYFQNEAQLDKSGLPSDRFFAERPEGSVSTLKIQRTQQEDSAVYLCASRRGSLQETQYFGPGTRLLVL.